What follows are 18 T cell receptor beta chains derived from one specimen sequenced in a study of regulatory T cells in long-lasting Graves disease. The time point here: persistent/refractory GD, antithyroid drugs over 5 years with positive TRAb. PBMC-extracted RNA yielded the TCR library. Arm-PCR of CDR3 regions and iRepertoire HTBI primers were the basis on which TCR beta libraries were built. TCRdb called the multiplex PCR reads again in MiXCR, with one record for every CDR3 protein. The sample consists of 600,000 to 800,000 distinct CDR3 sequences, about 32% of them appearing once. The sample here was peripheral blood mononuclear cells (PBMCs), taken when the disease was refractory, from a patient treated with antithyroid drugs. These receptors were taken from a female donor with Graves disease.

This sequence joins TRBV12-3 or TRBV12-4 and TRBJ2-6; a weak D match, TRBD2 (7 bases). CDR3 length: 16 amino acids. Trimming pared 2 bases from V and 12 bases from J, leaving 20 bases between. In DNA, the CDR3 is TGTGCCAGCAGTTTACGTCCGCTGGGGGCGGGGGCCGTCCTGACTTTC. Residues: CASSLRPLGAGAVLTF.

This clonotype was counted ten times or more. The rearrangement uses TRBV12-3 or TRBV12-4 and TRBJ2-7; weak D call: TRBD2 (6 bases). CDR3 length equals 13 residues. Trimming shortened V by 8 bases and J by 3 bases, and 14 bases separated the two germline ends. The CDR3 here is CASGRDPIYEQYF. CDR3 sequence (DNA): TGTGCCAGCGGGCGGGATCCAATCTACGAGCAGTACTTC.

The J gene is TRBJ1-2, the V gene TRBV3-1; D is unresolved. The ends were cut back, 4 bases at V and 0 bases at J, with 12 bases in the middle. The CDR3 length is 15 residues. Germline CDR1 LGHDT, CDR2 YNNKEL (reference sequence). The CDR3 spells CASSPPPGTNYGYTF. CDR3 sequence (DNA): TGTGCCAGCAGCCCCCCTCCGGGAACTAACTATGGCTACACCTTC.

Many counts were recorded for this clonotype. The V and J genes are TRBV2 and TRBJ1-1; TRBD1 agrees at 7 bases. This CDR3 is built from 13 residues. With 4 bases clipped from V and 7 bases from J, the junction kept 6 bases outside the gene matches. CDR1 and CDR2 (germline): SNHLY, FYNNEI. The DNA of the CDR3 is TGTGCCAGCAGTGTTGGGGGACAGCATGAAGCTTTCTTT. It yields the protein CASSVGGQHEAFF.

This clonotype was seen a handful of times. The chain carries TRBV5-1 and TRBJ1-2; possible D gene TRBD1, 5 bases. V shed 2 bases and J shed 4 bases, with 12 bases lying between them. Germline CDR1 reads SGHRS; CDR2 reads YFSETQ. This CDR3 region has 14 residues. The CDR3 here is CASSFADTGYGYTF. The CDR3 DNA sequence: TGCGCCAGCAGCTTCGCGGACACTGGCTATGGCTACACCTTC.

This clonotype was recorded at least ten times. The CDR3 sequence: CASSTRVNTEAFF. The CDR3 bases are TGTGCCAGCAGCACAAGGGTGAACACTGAAGCTTTCTTT. The J gene is TRBJ1-1, the V gene TRBV12-3 or TRBV12-4; D uncertain. With 6 bases removed from V and 0 bases from J, the gap between germline ends came to 8 bases. CDR3 length: 13 amino acids.

The CDR3 region has the DNA TGCAGCGTTGAAGAGACTAGCGGGAGTATCACCGGGGAGCTGTTTTTT. This codes for CSVEETSGSITGELFF. This chain connects TRBV29-1 to TRBJ2-2; 12 bases map to TRBD2. The CDR3 runs to 16 residues. Germline V gene sequence: CDR1 SQVTM, CDR2 ANQGSEA. V dropped 0 bases and J dropped 4; count of bases not matched to a gene: 3.

The chain recombines TRBV24-1 with TRBJ2-7; D remains ambiguous. The V end was cut by 2 bases, the J end by 6 bases, with 22 bases between. The CDR3 runs 17 residues. The germline gives CDR1 KGHDR, CDR2 SFDVKD. DNA of the CDR3: TGTGCCACCAGTGATTGCAAAGCACTGATTCAGATCCTCGAGCAGTACTTC. It translates to CATSDCKALIQILEQYF.

The chain couples TRBV30 to TRBJ1-2, with D unclear. This CDR3 contains 12 residues. The germline gives CDR1 GTSNPN, CDR2 SVGIG (reference sequence). Trimming stripped 0 bases from V and 9 bases from J, with 11 bases between. CDR3 coding DNA: TGTGCCTGGAGTGTTATTACGGGAAGCTACACCTTC. As protein: CAWSVITGSYTF. Together with reference TRBV30 and TRBJ1-2, the CDR3 gives the full variable domain: SQTIHQWPATLVQPVGSPLSLECTVEGTSNPNLYWYRQAAGRGLQLLFYSVGIGQISSEVPQNLSASRPQDRQFILSSKKLLLSDSGFYLCAWSVITGSYTFGSGTRLTVV.

This clonotype was seen at least ten times. V and J are TRBV12-3 or TRBV12-4 and TRBJ1-2; TRBD1 aligns across 11 bases. The trim removed 6 bases at V and 5 bases at J, leaving 8 bases unmatched. This CDR3 spans 15 amino acids. The CDR3 DNA is TGTGCCAGCAGGGACTCCGGACAGGGGGCTTATGGCTACACCTTC. Its translation is CASRDSGQGAYGYTF.

This clonotype has only a few counts. CDR3 amino acids: CASSYNRIYTEAFF. CDR3 nucleotide sequence: TGTGCCAGCAGTTATAACAGAATTTACACTGAAGCTTTCTTT. The genes are TRBV6-9 and TRBJ1-1; no clear D gene. Deletions cut 2 bases from V and 3 bases from J, with 10 bases between. CDR1 MNHGY and CDR2 SVAAGI come from the germline V gene. This CDR3 contains 14 residues.

This clonotype came up a few times. The chain combines TRBV20-1 with TRBJ2-5, with 11 bases fitting TRBD2. The V segment lost 2 bases and the J segment 1 base; nucleotides outside the gene matches: 9. Germline V gene data show CDR1 as DFQATT and CDR2 as SNEGSKA (reference sequence). The CDR3 totals 17 residues. CDR3 amino acids: CSARPYISGGAQETQYF. The CDR3 DNA sequence: TGCAGTGCTAGACCTTACATTAGCGGGGGGGCCCAAGAGACCCAGTACTTC.

This clonotype occurred a few times. V is TRBV28 and J is TRBJ1-5, with a tentative D call TRBD1 (6 bases). The V end lost 3 bases, the J end lost 5 bases, and 14 bases lay between the germline ends. This CDR3 region has 15 residues. Germline lookup yields CDR1 MDHEN and CDR2 SYDVKM. CDR3 loop: CASSLIGGSHQPQHF. DNA for the CDR3: TGTGCCAGCAGTTTGATCGGGGGCTCCCATCAGCCCCAGCATTTT.

The chain couples TRBV28 to TRBJ2-3; 8 bases are a match to TRBD1. V shed 5 bases, J shed 6 bases, and the junction held 16 bases outside the gene matches. Germline V CDR1 and CDR2: MDHEN, SYDVKM. The CDR3 sequence is 17 residues long. Here the CDR3 reads CASSPPRQGRRMDTQYF. The CDR3 DNA is TGTGCCAGCAGTCCCCCCCGACAGGGGAGAAGGATGGATACGCAGTATTTT.

This chain uses TRBV15 with TRBJ2-2; 7 bases agree with TRBD2. CDR1 is LNHNV, CDR2 YYDKDF, per germline (reference sequence). The CDR3 has 16 residues. CDR3 loop: CAFRFLAEEGTGELFF. The CDR3, as DNA: TGTGCTTTCCGCTTCCTAGCGGAGGAGGGCACCGGGGAGCTGTTTTTT.

This clonotype was detected many times. V is TRBV12-3 or TRBV12-4 and J is TRBJ1-5; D may be TRBD1 (5 bases). V gave up 4 bases and J gave up 6 bases, with 10 bases separating them. The CDR3 length is 13 residues. The CDR3 spells CASSSAGFQPQHF. The CDR3 DNA reads TGTGCCAGCAGTTCAGCAGGGTTTCAGCCCCAGCATTTT.

J is TRBJ2-5 and V is TRBV7-9; tentative D call: TRBD2 (5 bases). V shed 5 bases and J shed 1 base, with 14 bases lying between them. The CDR3 runs 15 residues. Germline V gives CDR1 SEHNR, CDR2 FQNEAQ (reference sequence). The CDR3 DNA sequence: TGTGCCAGCAGCCAATGGACCGGGATCCAAGAGACCCAGTACTTC. As protein: CASSQWTGIQETQYF.

This chain connects TRBV6-1 to TRBJ2-7, with TRBD2 matching over 14 bases. The CDR3 extends over 14 amino acids. V was pared by 9 bases and J by 3 bases, with 4 bases of the junction left unmatched. CDR1 and CDR2 (germline): MNHNS, SASEGT. CDR3 residues: CASAGTSGSYEQYF. The CDR3, as DNA: TGTGCCAGTGCTGGGACTAGCGGGAGCTACGAGCAGTACTTC.